The sequence of this T cell receptor (beta chain) was determined in a study of response to subunit inactivated influenza vaccine. Study-wide results and limits: T cells newly recruited by each seasonal influenza vaccination are few, the authors suggested.

In this sample, this clonotype turned up a few times. Its antigen remains unknown. Trimming stripped 10 bases from V and 4 bases from J, with 18 bases between. CDR1 is SEHNR and CDR2 is FQNEAQ in the germline V gene (reference sequence). CDR3 size: 14 residues. TCRdb called the RT-PCR reads again in MiXCR, with one record for every CDR3 protein. The sample includes 530,000 or so distinct CDR3 sequences, roughly 23% seen only once; the top ten take 1.5% to 2%. The sample was CD4+ T cells sorted from PBMCs, taken about 5 days after vaccination. The TCR sequence derives from a man aged 45 to 65 who received an inactivated influenza vaccine. The chain combines TRBV7-9 with TRBJ2-3, with D maybe TRBD2 (6 bases). CDR3 bases: TGTGCCACCTCCGGAGGGTCTTTTTCAGATACGCAGTATTTT. It is translated as CATSGGSFSDTQYF.